These 13 T cell receptor beta chains came from one sample sequenced in a study of T cell repertoires in cytomegalovirus infection. Their recognized antigens are unknown. TCRdb independently ran MiXCR on the reads; one entry per CDR3 protein. The top ten clones hold roughly three fifths of a sample with around 70,000 distinct CDR3 sequences, around 30% of them seen once. The sequencing used CD8+ T cells from cultured PBMCs, collected from culture after CMV antigen stimulation. Receptors originate from a human donor in good health (CMV status not recorded). Some clones in this sample may be carry-over from other donors' samples.

Note on this clonotype: This could be a read error, since a much larger clone is one nucleotide away. The rearrangement links TRBV7-2 to TRBJ2-1; D remains ambiguous. V was trimmed by 8 bases and J by 0 bases, leaving 8 bases between them. CDR1 SGHTA and CDR2 FQGNSA come from the germline V gene. The CDR3 length is 13 residues. In DNA form, the CDR3 reads TGTGCCAGCGACCAAACCTCCTACAATGAGCAGTTCTTC. Protein sequence: CASDQTSYNEQFF.

The chain employs TRBV6-2 or TRBV6-3 and TRBJ1-6; D remains unclear. V lost 7 bases, J lost 7 bases, and 11 bases lay in between. Germline V gene data show CDR1 as MNHEY and CDR2 as SVGEGT. The CDR3 is 13 amino acids. The CDR3 loop reads CASTARRNSPLHF. CDR3 DNA sequence: TGTGCCAGCACAGCACGGAGAAATTCACCCCTCCACTTT.

The V call is TRBV11-2, the J call TRBJ1-4; D is undetermined. CDR1 and CDR2 (germline): SGHAT, FQNNGV. V was shortened by 4 bases and J by 5 bases, with 14 bases between the two germline ends. This CDR3 region has 15 residues. The CDR3 DNA sequence: TGTGCCAGCAGCTCGCCGACACACTACAATGAAAAACTGTTTTTT. Translated, it gives CASSSPTHYNEKLFF.

V is TRBV24-1 and J is TRBJ2-1; TRBD1 agrees at 7 bases. Germline V lookup: CDR1 KGHDR, CDR2 SFDVKD. Trimming removed 3 bases from V and 3 bases from J; junction bases left unmatched: 4. The CDR3 sequence is 15 residues long. CDR3 amino acids: CATSDRQGHYNEQFF. Written as DNA, the CDR3 is TGTGCCACCAGTGATCGACAGGGTCACTACAATGAGCAGTTCTTC.

The table lists this clonotype with a few counts. The gene calls are TRBV27 and TRBJ2-3, with TRBD1 matching 7 bases. Germline V gives CDR1 MNHEY, CDR2 SMNVEV (reference sequence). The CDR3 has 15 residues. V shed 2 bases, J shed 7 bases, and the junction held 9 bases outside the gene matches. CDR3 region: CASSLEGASAHTQYF. CDR3 coding DNA: TGTGCCAGCAGTTTAGAGGGGGCTTCGGCACATACGCAGTATTTT.

The chain has TRBV4-1 and TRBJ2-7; D may be TRBD1 (6 bases). This CDR3 has 15 residues. The V gene's germline CDR1 is MGHRA and CDR2 YSYEKL. The V and J ends lost 0 bases and 2 bases respectively, with 11 bases between them. The CDR3 DNA is TGCGCCAGCAGCCAAGATCAGGCAGGGGCCTACGAGCAGTACTTC. Translating gives CASSQDQAGAYEQYF.

This clonotype came up many times. This chain connects TRBV28 to TRBJ1-2; TRBD1 matches 8 bases. This CDR3 spans 14 amino acids. Trimming at V came to 4 bases and at J to 3 bases, leaving 4 bases not matched to a gene. In germline, CDR1 is MDHEN, CDR2 SYDVKM. The CDR3 nucleotides read TGTGCCAGCAGTTGGCCGGGACAGGACTATGGCTACACCTTC. This encodes CASSWPGQDYGYTF.

This clonotype appeared a single time. An end of the junction does not agree with germline; a read error may underlie this. V is TRBV7-9 and J is TRBJ2-1; no clear D. CDR3 length equals 15 residues. Looked up from germline, CDR1 is SEHNR and CDR2 is FQNEAQ (reference sequence). The CDR3 region is CTSSLALGYYNEQFF. The CDR3 bases are TGTACCAGCAGCTTAGCTTTAGGCTACTACAATGAGCAGTTCTTC.

The rearrangement joins TRBV27 to TRBJ2-1, with 8 bases identical to TRBD2. The V gene end was trimmed by 4 bases and the J gene end by 0 bases; junction bases not matched to a gene: 2. Germline CDR1 MNHEY, CDR2 SMNVEV (reference sequence). The CDR3 sequence is 15 residues long. This chain's CDR3 is CASSSSGSSYNEQFF. In DNA form, the CDR3 reads TGTGCCAGCAGTTCAAGCGGGAGCTCCTACAATGAGCAGTTCTTC.

This chain connects TRBV6-1 to TRBJ2-3; D is possibly TRBD1 (6 bases). The V gene's germline CDR1 is MNHNS and CDR2 SASEGT. The CDR3 spans 15 residues. The V end lost 10 bases, the J end lost 5 bases, and 22 bases lay between the germline ends. This CDR3 is CATRLLQGSKDTQYF. In DNA, the CDR3 is TGTGCCACGAGACTATTACAGGGTTCTAAAGATACGCAGTATTTT.

Many counts were recorded for this clonotype. The chain recombines TRBV4-3 with TRBJ1-1; no clear D. CDR3 length equals 15 residues. Germline V gene sequence: CDR1 LGHNA, CDR2 YSLEER. V lost 0 bases and J 7 bases, leaving 15 bases between the germline ends. For the CDR3, the DNA is TGCGCCAGCAGCCAAGATAGCGGGGTTTTGAGTGAAGCTTTCTTT. Amino acids: CASSQDSGVLSEAFF.

This chain links TRBV28 with TRBJ1-2; possibly TRBD1 for D (5 bases). This CDR3 comprises 15 residues. Germline CDR1 MDHEN, CDR2 SYDVKM. Trimming cost V 5 bases and J 3 bases, with 16 bases left between them. In nucleotides, the CDR3 is TGTGCCAGCAGTCCAGGACCTGGGACGGACTATGGCTACACCTTC. Protein product: CASSPGPGTDYGYTF.

This clonotype was found many times. V gene TRBV7-8 combines with J gene TRBJ2-3; D possibly matches TRBD1 or TRBD2 (6 bases each). The CDR3 contains 16 residues. The ends were cut back, 0 bases at V and 4 bases at J, with 14 bases in the middle. CDR1 is SGHVS, CDR2 FQNEAQ, per germline. The CDR3 loop reads CASSLAWGARADTQYF. The CDR3, as DNA: TGTGCCAGCAGCTTAGCTTGGGGGGCGCGTGCAGATACGCAGTATTTT.